This T cell receptor beta chain was observed in a study of cytomegalovirus exposure and HLA in healthy donors. The CDR3 has 14 residues. CDR1 and CDR2 (germline): MNHNS, SASEGT. Trimming removed 1 base at V and 5 bases at J, with 11 bases between. The primer mix had 60 Vbeta and 13 Jbeta primers. TCRdb keeps only in-frame clones here, not all; method: immunoSEQ multiplex PCR. The table lists about 140,000 clones, around 80% of them singletons. The receptor was derived from a man in his thirties or forties in good health and CMV-seronegative. Sequenced sample: PBMCs. This chain joins TRBV6-1 and TRBJ2-5; no reliable D call. This CDR3 is CASSEGTIVETQYF. DNA of the CDR3: TGTGCCAGCAGTGAAGGCACTATCGTGGAGACCCAGTACTTC.